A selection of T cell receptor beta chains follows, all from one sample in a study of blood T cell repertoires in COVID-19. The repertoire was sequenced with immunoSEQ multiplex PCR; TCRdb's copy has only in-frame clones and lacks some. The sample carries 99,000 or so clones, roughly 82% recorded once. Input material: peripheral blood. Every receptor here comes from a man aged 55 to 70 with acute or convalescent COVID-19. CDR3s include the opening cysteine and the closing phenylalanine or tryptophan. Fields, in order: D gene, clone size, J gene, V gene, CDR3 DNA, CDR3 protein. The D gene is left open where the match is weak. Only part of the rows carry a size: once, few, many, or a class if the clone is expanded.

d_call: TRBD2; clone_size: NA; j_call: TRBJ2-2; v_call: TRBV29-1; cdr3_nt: TGCAGCGCCCAGCGGGAGGGAGGCGGGGAGCTGTTTTTT; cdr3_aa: CSAQREGGGELFF
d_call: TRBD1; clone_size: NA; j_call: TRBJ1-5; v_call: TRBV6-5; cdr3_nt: TGTGCCAGCAGGCAGAGGTCGGACAGGGGTCAGCCCCAGCATTTT; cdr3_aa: CASRQRSDRGQPQHF
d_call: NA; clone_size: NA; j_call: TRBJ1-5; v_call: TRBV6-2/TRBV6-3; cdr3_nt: TGTGCCAGCAGTCTCAACAGGGCAGGCCAGCCCCAGCATTTT; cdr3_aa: CASSLNRAGQPQHF
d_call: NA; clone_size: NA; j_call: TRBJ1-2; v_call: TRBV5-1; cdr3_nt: TGCGCCAGCAGCTCCCAGACAGCGGGCTACACCTTC; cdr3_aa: CASSSQTAGYTF
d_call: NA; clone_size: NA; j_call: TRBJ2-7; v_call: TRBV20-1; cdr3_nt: TGCAGTGCTAGTGGGCAGCGAACCTACGAGCAGTACTTC; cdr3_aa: CSASGQRTYEQYF
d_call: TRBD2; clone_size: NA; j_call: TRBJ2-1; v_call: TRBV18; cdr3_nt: TGTGCCAGCTCACCAAGGACTAGCGGGACCAATGAGCAGTTCTTC; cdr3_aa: CASSPRTSGTNEQFF
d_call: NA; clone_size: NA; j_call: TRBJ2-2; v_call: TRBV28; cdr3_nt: TGTGCCAGCAGTTTATCTGGGCAGGGTGCCGGGGAGCTGTTTTTT; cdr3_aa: CASSLSGQGAGELFF
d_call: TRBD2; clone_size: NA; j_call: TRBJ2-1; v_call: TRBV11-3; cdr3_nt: TGTGCCAGCAGCTCTGGGGCTAGCGGCTACAATGAGCAGTTCTTC; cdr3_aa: CASSSGASGYNEQFF
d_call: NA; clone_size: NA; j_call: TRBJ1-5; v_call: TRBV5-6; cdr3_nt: TGTGCCAGCAGCTTGTCACAGCGGGGAGCGCCCCAGCATTTT; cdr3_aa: CASSLSQRGAPQHF
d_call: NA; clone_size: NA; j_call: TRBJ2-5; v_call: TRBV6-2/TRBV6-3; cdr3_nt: TGTGCCAGCAGCGACTTCCGAAAGACCCAGTACTTC; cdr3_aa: CASSDFRKTQYF
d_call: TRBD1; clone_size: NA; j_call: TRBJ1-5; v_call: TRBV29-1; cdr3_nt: TGCAGCGTCAAAGTGGTGGCAGGGGGACCCGAATGGCCCCAGCATTTT; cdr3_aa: CSVKVVAGGPEWPQHF
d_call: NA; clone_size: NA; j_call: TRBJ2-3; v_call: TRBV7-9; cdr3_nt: TGTGCCAGCAGCTTACAGTCAGATACGCAGTATTTT; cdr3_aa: CASSLQSDTQYF
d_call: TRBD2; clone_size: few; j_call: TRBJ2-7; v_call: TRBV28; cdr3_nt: TGTGCCATAAACCTTGGGAGCGGGAGAAACTACGAGCAGTACTTC; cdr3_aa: CAINLGSGRNYEQYF